This is a list of T cell receptor beta chains from one sample in a study of blood T cell repertoires in COVID-19. Assay: immunoSEQ multiplex PCR; the TCRdb copy retains only in-frame clones and omits some. The repertoire has approximately 160,000 clones, less than 90% of them found once; the top ten carry approximately 8%. The sample consisted of PBMCs or T cells enriched from blood (not recorded which). These receptors originate from a woman in her fifties or sixties who had recovered from COVID-19. CDR3s include the opening cysteine and the closing phenylalanine or tryptophan. A D gene is named only where the DNA matches it firmly. Clone size appears in some rows only: once, few, many, or a class for an expanded clone.

V gene	clone size	D gene	J gene	CDR3 DNA	CDR3 protein
TRBV7-9	NA	NA	TRBJ1-4	TGTGCCAGCAGTCCCGGACATCAACCAACTAATGAAAAACTGTTTTTT	CASSPGHQPTNEKLFF
TRBV20-1	NA	TRBD1	TRBJ2-7	TGCAGTGCTAGTAGGACAGGGGTTCTCGAGCAGTACTTC	CSASRTGVLEQYF
TRBV5-4	NA	TRBD1	TRBJ1-3	TGTGCCAGCAGCATGGGACAGGGGGGGTTCTCTGGAAACACCATATATTTT	CASSMGQGGFSGNTIYF
TRBV29-1	NA	NA	TRBJ2-1	TGCAGCGGGACCGAGGGAAACAATGAGCAGTTCTTC	CSGTEGNNEQFF
TRBV5-1	NA	NA	TRBJ1-1	TGCGCCAGCGGTAAGGGATCGGGGGACACTGAAGCTTTCTTT	CASGKGSGDTEAFF
TRBV7-3	once	TRBD1	TRBJ1-2	TGTGCCAGCAGCTCAGACAGGGGGTATGGCTACACCTTC	CASSSDRGYGYTF
TRBV4-2	NA	TRBD1	TRBJ1-4	TGTGCCAGCAGCCAACCGGACAGGGGTAATGAAAAACTGTTTTTT	CASSQPDRGNEKLFF
TRBV10-3	NA	TRBD1	TRBJ1-2	TGTGCCATCACGCCGGGACAGCCCTATGGCTACACCTTC	CAITPGQPYGYTF
TRBV11-3	NA	TRBD1	TRBJ2-7	TGTGCCAGCAGCCCGAGGACAGGGTCCTACGAGCAGTACTTC	CASSPRTGSYEQYF
TRBV6-5	few	TRBD1	TRBJ2-7	TGTGCCAGCAGTTCCATCAGAATACAGGGGATTCACGAGCAGTACTTC	CASSSIRIQGIHEQYF
TRBV12-3/TRBV12-4	NA	NA	TRBJ1-1	TGTGCCAGCAGTTCTAACCAAGGGGCTGAAGCTTTCTTT	CASSSNQGAEAFF
TRBV7-3	NA	TRBD1	TRBJ2-3	TGTGCCAGCAGCTTAAAGGGGGCTGGCACAGATACGCAGTATTTT	CASSLKGAGTDTQYF
TRBV6-6	NA	NA	TRBJ2-7	TGTGCCAGCAGTTACCTCTGGGCCGAGCAGTACTTC	CASSYLWAEQYF
TRBV6-2/TRBV6-3	few	TRBD2	TRBJ2-1	TGTGCCAGCAGTATAGCGGGAGGACTAGGGTTCAATGAGCAGTTCTTC	CASSIAGGLGFNEQFF
TRBV4-3	once	TRBD2	TRBJ2-3	TGCGCCAGCAGCCAAGATCCCCCGGGGAGAGTAGCGGGGGCTGATACGCAGTATTTT	CASSQDPPGRVAGADTQYF